This T cell receptor beta chain was recorded in a study of blood T cells in healthy people across ages. A sample-barcoded 5' primer and a J-beta primer mix were used in a second PCR of roughly 6 to 11 cycles. In TCRdb, the 5' RACE reads were re-called with MiXCR into one record per CDR3 protein. The table records 450,000 to 600,000 distinct CDR3 sequences, about 28% of them present only once. This clonotype was detected only a few times. Trimming cost V 3 bases and J 2 bases, with 5 bases left between them. The CDR3 is 13 residues long. These data also formed part of another study, on T cells of mothers and their children.

This sequence was found in a boy aged 2-15 years in good health. The chain joins TRBV12-3 or TRBV12-4 to TRBJ2-4; D uncertain. Sample: blood. Written as DNA, the CDR3 is TGTGCCAGCAGTTTTCTTTCCAAAAACATTCAGTACTTC. Its translation is CASSFLSKNIQYF.